This entry lists 4 T cell receptor beta chains sequenced from one sample in a study of human T cells and chemical hapten exposure. TCRdb re-called the RACE reads with MiXCR, one entry per CDR3 protein. The sample lists 85,000 or so distinct CDR3 sequences, 11% occurring once. The time point was: patch test 2, 6 weeks after DPC sensitization. Treatment described: therapeutic diphenylcyclopropenone sensitization with weekly scalp DPC. The sample here was whole blood, taken in connection with sensitization to the hapten diphenylcyclopropenone (DPC). The receptor set was obtained from a young man with alopecia areata. Some clones in this sample may be carry-over from other donors' samples.

The chain couples TRBV9 to TRBJ1-1; TRBD1 might be the D (5 bases). Between the trimmed V and J ends, which lost 2 bases and 5 bases, there was a span of 16 bases. In germline, CDR1 is SGDLS, CDR2 YYNGEE. The CDR3 is made up of 15 amino acids. The CDR3 coding sequence is TGTGCCAGCAGCGTTTCGTCTGAGGGGAGTACTGAAGCTTTCTTT. This encodes CASSVSSEGSTEAFF.

The chain uses TRBV4-1 and TRBJ2-1, with D perhaps matching TRBD1 (5 bases). CDR1 MGHRA and CDR2 YSYEKL come from the germline V gene. Trimming cost V 6 bases and J 0 bases, with 18 bases left between them. The CDR3 is 17 amino acids. As DNA, the CDR3 is TGCGCCAGCAGTCGCCCCCCCAGACAGAACTCCTACAATGAGCAGTTCTTC. Its protein product is CASSRPPRQNSYNEQFF.

This clonotype was seen a handful of times. V usage is TRBV11-2 and J usage is TRBJ1-6, with D perhaps matching TRBD1 (5 bases). V was cut by 11 bases and J by 19 bases, with 21 bases left in between. CDR1 is SGHAT and CDR2 is FQNNGV in the germline V gene. CDR3 size: 11 residues. CDR3 amino acids: CASETGGFRHF. As DNA, the CDR3 is TGTGCCTCAGAGACGGGGGGGTTTCGGCACTTT.

This clonotype appeared a few times. The V call is TRBV9, the J call TRBJ1-5; TRBD1 agrees at 7 bases. Unmatched junction bases numbered 4, after V lost 4 bases and J lost 3 bases. Per the germline V gene, CDR1 is SGDLS and CDR2 is YYNGEE. CDR3 size: 14 residues. The CDR3 nucleotides read TGTGCCAGCAGCTTGCAGGGGGACAATCAGCCCCAGCATTTT. As protein: CASSLQGDNQPQHF.